Sequencing of this T cell receptor beta chain was carried out in a study of blood T cell repertoires in COVID-19. Study background: Samples of COVID-19 (acute and convalescent) were obtained from the United States, Italy and Spain. PBMCs, B-cell-depleted T cells, or T cells provided the cDNA or gDNA that made up the material.

V lost 6 bases, J lost 9 bases, and 13 bases stayed unmatched. Germline CDR1 SQVTM, CDR2 ANQGSEA. This CDR3 is built from 13 residues. This clone was seen a few times. Before being deemed recovered, Cohort 3 donors had two negative PCRs, clearance, or symptom resolution. The table came from immunoSEQ multiplex PCR; TCRdb's copy has only in-frame clones and leaves some out. The sample carries 200,000 to 250,000 clones, roughly 77% recorded once. The chain uses TRBV29-1 and TRBJ2-7; 8 bases line up with TRBD1. The sample taken for sequencing was PBMCs or T cells enriched from blood (not recorded which). This TCR was sampled from a man aged 40-49 years who had recovered from COVID-19. The CDR3: CSVEGDRPASQYF. The CDR3 DNA sequence: TGCAGCGTGGAGGGGGACAGGCCAGCTTCGCAGTACTTC.